These 5 T cell receptor beta chains originate from one sample sequenced in a study of read filtering for tumor transcriptome and immune sequencing. Molecular barcoded adaptors covering alpha/delta and beta/gamma chains were used on 400 to 450 ng RNA. MiXCR was run by TCRdb on the reads, yielding one entry per CDR3 protein. This sample has around 48,000 distinct CDR3 sequences, with roughly 19% found just once. Sequenced input: a population of CD138-negative cells sorted from bone marrow. The receptor source for this set is a donor aged 40 or older with multiple myeloma.

This clonotype has just a few counts. In nucleotides, the CDR3 is TGTGCCAGCAGTGAATCCCGCAGGGGGACCCAGTACTTC. Its translation is CASSESRRGTQYF. The rearrangement joins TRBV6-1 to TRBJ2-5, with D perhaps matching TRBD1 (6 bases). V lost 2 bases and J lost 7, with 11 bases in between. Looked up from germline, CDR1 is MNHNS and CDR2 is SASEGT. This CDR3 is 13 amino acids long.

The table lists this clonotype with many counts. J is TRBJ2-1 and V is TRBV5-1; no clear D. The CDR3 has 14 amino acids. CDR1 and CDR2 (germline): SGHRS, YFSETQ. CDR3 sequence reads: CACTRSGGNNEQFF. CDR3 coding DNA: TGCGCTTGTACACGTTCGGGTGGCAACAATGAGCAGTTCTTC.

This clonotype came up many times. The chain has TRBV7-9 and TRBJ2-1; TRBD2 agrees at 8 bases. Trimming removed 7 bases from V and 8 bases from J; junction bases left unmatched: 13. The CDR3 is 15 residues long. Germline V gene data show CDR1 as SEHNR and CDR2 as FQNEAQ (reference sequence). CDR3 DNA sequence: TGTGCCAGCATCCCCGGGGAGCGGGAGATTGATGAGCAGTTCTTC. Translating gives CASIPGEREIDEQFF.

This clonotype showed up just a few times. The J gene is TRBJ2-7, the V gene TRBV4-3; possibly TRBD1 or TRBD2 for D (5 bases each). V lost 0 bases and J 5 bases, leaving 11 bases between the germline ends. This CDR3 is built from 14 residues. Germline lookup yields CDR1 LGHNA and CDR2 YSLEER. For the CDR3, the DNA is TGCGCCAGCAGCCAAGATCCAGGGAGCCACGAGCAGTACTTC. Translation gives CASSQDPGSHEQYF.

This clonotype was seen ten or more times. This rearrangement joins TRBV6-2 or TRBV6-3 to TRBJ2-1; 8 nucleotides align to TRBD1. J was trimmed by 4 bases and V by 7 bases; bases with no gene match: 6. The CDR3 is 14 residues long. CDR1 MNHEY and CDR2 SVGEGT come from the germline V gene. CDR3 protein: CASKETGAYNEQFF. CDR3 DNA sequence: TGTGCCAGCAAGGAGACAGGGGCGTACAATGAGCAGTTCTTC.